Below, 6 T cell receptor beta chains from the same sample are listed, as sequenced in a study of shared clonotypes between healthy human individuals. Assay: immunoSEQ multiplex PCR; the TCRdb copy retains only in-frame clones and omits some. The sample has about 450,000 clones; around 75% are singletons. Source material: PBMCs. Every receptor here comes from a woman aged 40 to 50 in good health. Some clones in this sample may be carry-over from other donors' samples.

This rearrangement joins TRBV5-5 to TRBJ2-1; 10 nucleotides line up with TRBD2. The germline V gene has CDR1 SGHKS and CDR2 YYEKEE (reference sequence). Trimming removed 5 bases from V and 10 bases from J; junction bases left unmatched: 18. This CDR3 has 17 amino acids. The CDR3 DNA reads TGTGCCAGCAGGCGGTTTGGTCTAGCGGGAGATGTAAAAGAGCAGTTCTTC. Translated: CASRRFGLAGDVKEQFF.

The chain joins TRBV6-1 to TRBJ1-5; D not resolved. This CDR3 spans 15 amino acids. Between the trimmed V and J ends, which lost 1 base and 0 bases, there was a span of 7 bases. Germline-derived CDR1 and CDR2 are MNHNS and SASEGT. CDR3 in amino acids: CASSEVGLSNQPQHF. Written as DNA, the CDR3 is TGTGCCAGCAGTGAAGTAGGACTTAGCAATCAGCCCCAGCATTTT.

CDR3 sequence (DNA): TGTGCCAGCAGCCCCCTGGGGAGGGACCGGATCGAGCAGTACTTC. Protein: CASSPLGRDRIEQYF. V gene TRBV5-8 combines with J gene TRBJ2-7; 7 bases line up with TRBD2. This CDR3 is 15 amino acids long. Germline assignment: CDR1 SGHTS and CDR2 YDEGEE. The V segment lost 4 bases and the J segment 6 bases; nucleotides outside the gene matches: 13.

The chain has TRBV4-3 and TRBJ1-5; no clear D gene. The V end was cut by 0 bases, the J end by 5 bases, with 14 bases between. This CDR3 has 16 amino acids. Germline V gene data show CDR1 as LGHNA and CDR2 as YSLEER. The CDR3 sequence: CASSQDFRQKYQPQHF. The CDR3 bases are TGCGCCAGCAGCCAAGATTTTAGGCAGAAGTATCAGCCCCAGCATTTT.

This chain's CDR3 is CASSPPGLPTDTQYF. CDR3 in DNA: TGTGCCAGCAGCCCCCCGGGACTACCTACAGATACGCAGTATTTT. The chain employs TRBV25-1 and TRBJ2-3, with 7 bases that match TRBD2. There are 15 residues in the CDR3. CDR1 is MGHDK, CDR2 SYGVNS, per germline. The trim removed 6 bases at V and 3 bases at J, leaving 9 bases unmatched. Variable domain in full (rest from reference TRBV25-1 and TRBJ2-3): EADIYQTPRYLVIGTGKKITLECSQTMGHDKMYWYQQDPGMELHLIHYSYGVNSTEKGDLSSESTVSRIRTEHFPLTLESARPSHTSQYLCASSPPGLPTDTQYFGPGTRLTVL.

This clone appeared a few times. This chain links TRBV4-3 with TRBJ2-2, with D tentatively TRBD1 (6 bases). Germline CDR1 and CDR2: LGHNA and YSLEER. Trimming removed 2 bases at V and 7 bases at J, with 14 bases between. The CDR3 sequence is 15 residues long. DNA for the CDR3: TGCGCCAGCAGCCAACGGTCAGGGGAAGGCGGGGAGCTGTTTTTT. Its translation is CASSQRSGEGGELFF.